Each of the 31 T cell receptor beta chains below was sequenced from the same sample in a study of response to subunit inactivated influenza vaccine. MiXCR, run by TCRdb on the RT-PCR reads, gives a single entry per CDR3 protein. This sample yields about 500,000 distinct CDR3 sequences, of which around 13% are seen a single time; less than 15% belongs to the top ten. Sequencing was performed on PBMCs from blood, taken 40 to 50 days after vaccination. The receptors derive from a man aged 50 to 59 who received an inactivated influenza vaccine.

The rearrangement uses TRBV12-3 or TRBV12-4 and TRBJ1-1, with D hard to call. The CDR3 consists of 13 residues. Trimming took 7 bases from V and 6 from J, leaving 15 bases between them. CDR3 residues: CASTRSTGSEAFF. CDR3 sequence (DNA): TGTGCCAGCACCCGGTCAACGGGCTCTGAAGCTTTCTTT.

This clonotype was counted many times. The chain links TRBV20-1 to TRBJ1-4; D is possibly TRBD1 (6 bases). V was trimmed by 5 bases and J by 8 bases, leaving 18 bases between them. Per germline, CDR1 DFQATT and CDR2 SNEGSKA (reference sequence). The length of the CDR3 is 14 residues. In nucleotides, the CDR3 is TGCAGTGCTTTAACTGTCGGGGGCGGCGAAAAACTGTTTTTT. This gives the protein CSALTVGGGEKLFF.

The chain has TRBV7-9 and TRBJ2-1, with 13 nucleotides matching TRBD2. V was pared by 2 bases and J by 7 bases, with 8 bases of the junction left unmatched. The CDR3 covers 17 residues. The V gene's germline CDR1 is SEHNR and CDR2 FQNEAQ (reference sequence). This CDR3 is CASSLSGLAGVGNEQFF. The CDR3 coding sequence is TGTGCCAGCAGCTTATCCGGACTAGCGGGAGTAGGAAATGAGCAGTTCTTC.

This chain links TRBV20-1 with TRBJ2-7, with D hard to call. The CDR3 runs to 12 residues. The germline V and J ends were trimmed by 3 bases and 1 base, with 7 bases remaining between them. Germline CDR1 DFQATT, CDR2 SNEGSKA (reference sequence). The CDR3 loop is CSASTDSYEQYF. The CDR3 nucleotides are TGCAGTGCTAGCACCGATTCCTACGAGCAGTACTTC.

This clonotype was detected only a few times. This chain's CDR3 is CASSWVDEKLFF. The CDR3 region has the DNA TGTGCCAGCAGCTGGGTCGATGAAAAACTGTTTTTT. The gene calls are TRBV5-5 and TRBJ1-4; D gene unclear. Trimming pared 3 bases from V and 6 bases from J, leaving 6 bases between. The CDR3 has 12 residues. Per germline, CDR1 SGHKS and CDR2 YYEKEE (reference sequence).

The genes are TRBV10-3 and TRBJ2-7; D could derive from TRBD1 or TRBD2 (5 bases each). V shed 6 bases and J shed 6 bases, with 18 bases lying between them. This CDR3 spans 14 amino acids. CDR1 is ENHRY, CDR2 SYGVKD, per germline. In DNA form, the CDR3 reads TGTGCCATCAGAGACTCGGGACCGGACGGCGAGCAGTACTTC. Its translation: CAIRDSGPDGEQYF.

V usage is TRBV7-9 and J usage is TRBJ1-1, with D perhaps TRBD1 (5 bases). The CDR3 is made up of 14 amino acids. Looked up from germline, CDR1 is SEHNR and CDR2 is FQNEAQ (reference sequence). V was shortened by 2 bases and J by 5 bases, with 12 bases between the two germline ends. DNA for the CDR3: TGTGCCAGCAGCTTATCAGGGAGGGATACTGAAGCTTTCTTT. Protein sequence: CASSLSGRDTEAFF. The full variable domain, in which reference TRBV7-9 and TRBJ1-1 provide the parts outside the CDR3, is DTGVSQNPRHKITKRGQNVTFRCDPISEHNRLYWYRQTLGQGPEFLTYFQNEAQLEKSRLLSDRFSAERPKGSFSTLEIQRTEQGDSAMYLCASSLSGRDTEAFFGQGTRLTVV.

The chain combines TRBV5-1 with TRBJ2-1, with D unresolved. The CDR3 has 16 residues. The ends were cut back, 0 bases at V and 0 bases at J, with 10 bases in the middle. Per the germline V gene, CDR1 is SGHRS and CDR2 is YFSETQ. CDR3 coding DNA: TGCGCCAGCAGCTTGGTTGGGGTCAGCTCCTACAATGAGCAGTTCTTC. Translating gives CASSLVGVSSYNEQFF. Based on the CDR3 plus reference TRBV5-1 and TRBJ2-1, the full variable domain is KAGVTQTPRYLIKTRGQQVTLSCSPISGHRSVSWYQQTPGQGLQFLFEYFSETQRNKGNFPGRFSGRQFSNSRSEMNVSTLELGDSALYLCASSLVGVSSYNEQFFGPGTRLTVL.

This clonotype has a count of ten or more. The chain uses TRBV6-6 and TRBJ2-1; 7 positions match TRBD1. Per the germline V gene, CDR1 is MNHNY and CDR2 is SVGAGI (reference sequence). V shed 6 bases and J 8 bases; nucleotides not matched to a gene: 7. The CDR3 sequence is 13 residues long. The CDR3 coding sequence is TGTGCCAGCAGGGCAGGGGGTGGATATGAGCAGTTCTTC. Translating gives CASRAGGGYEQFF.

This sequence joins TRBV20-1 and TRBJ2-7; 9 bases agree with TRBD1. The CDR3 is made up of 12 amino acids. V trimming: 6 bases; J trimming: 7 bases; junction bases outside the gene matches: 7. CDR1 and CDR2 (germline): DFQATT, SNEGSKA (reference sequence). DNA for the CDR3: TGCAGTGCCTCCCGACAGGGGGATGAGCAGTACTTC. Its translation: CSASRQGDEQYF.

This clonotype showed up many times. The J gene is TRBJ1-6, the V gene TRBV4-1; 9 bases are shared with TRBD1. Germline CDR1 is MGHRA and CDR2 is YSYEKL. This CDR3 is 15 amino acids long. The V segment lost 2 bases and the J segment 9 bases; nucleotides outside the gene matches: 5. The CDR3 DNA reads TGCGCCAGCAGCCAAAGCGGACAGGGGACTTCACCCCTCCACTTT. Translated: CASSQSGQGTSPLHF.

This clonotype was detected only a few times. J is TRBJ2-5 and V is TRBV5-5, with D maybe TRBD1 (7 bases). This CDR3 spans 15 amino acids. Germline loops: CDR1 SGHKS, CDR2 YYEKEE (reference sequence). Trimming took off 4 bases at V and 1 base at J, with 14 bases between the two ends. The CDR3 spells CASSNNRGLQETQYF. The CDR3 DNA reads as TGTGCCAGCAGCAACAACAGGGGACTCCAAGAGACCCAGTACTTC.

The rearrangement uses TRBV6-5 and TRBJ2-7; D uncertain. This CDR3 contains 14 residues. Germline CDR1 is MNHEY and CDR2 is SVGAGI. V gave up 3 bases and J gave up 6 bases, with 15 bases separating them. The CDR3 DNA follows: TGTGCCAGCAGTTATTCTCGGCCTTCAGGCGAGCAGTACTTC. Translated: CASSYSRPSGEQYF.

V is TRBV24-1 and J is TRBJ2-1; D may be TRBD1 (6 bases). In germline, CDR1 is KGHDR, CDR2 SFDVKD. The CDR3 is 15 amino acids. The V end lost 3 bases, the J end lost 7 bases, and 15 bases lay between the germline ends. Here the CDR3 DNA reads TGTGCCACCAGTGATACCGACAGGCCTCGGAATGAGCAGTTCTTC. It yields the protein CATSDTDRPRNEQFF.

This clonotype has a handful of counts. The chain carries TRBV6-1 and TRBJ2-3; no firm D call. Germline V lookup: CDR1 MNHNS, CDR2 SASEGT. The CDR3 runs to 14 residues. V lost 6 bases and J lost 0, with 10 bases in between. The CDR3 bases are TGTGCCAGCAGACTCACACCTAGCACAGATACGCAGTATTTT. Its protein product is CASRLTPSTDTQYF.

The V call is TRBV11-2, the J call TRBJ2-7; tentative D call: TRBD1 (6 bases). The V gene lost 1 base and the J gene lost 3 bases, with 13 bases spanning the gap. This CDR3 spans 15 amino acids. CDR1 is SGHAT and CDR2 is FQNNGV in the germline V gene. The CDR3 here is CASSLALAGDYEQYF. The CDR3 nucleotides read TGTGCCAGCAGCTTAGCGCTCGCAGGGGACTACGAGCAGTACTTC. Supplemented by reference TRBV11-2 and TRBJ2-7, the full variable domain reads EAGVAQSPRYKIIEKRQSVAFWCNPISGHATLYWYQQILGQGPKLLIQFQNNGVVDDSQLPKDRFSAERLKGVDSTLKIQPAKLEDSAVYLCASSLALAGDYEQYFGPGTRLTVT.

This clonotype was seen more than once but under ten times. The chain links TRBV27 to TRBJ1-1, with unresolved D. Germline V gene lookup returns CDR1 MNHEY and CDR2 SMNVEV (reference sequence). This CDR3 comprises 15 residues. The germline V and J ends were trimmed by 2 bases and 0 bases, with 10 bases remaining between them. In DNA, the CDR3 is TGTGCCAGCAGTTTAAGACGGCCCATGAACACTGAAGCTTTCTTT. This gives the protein CASSLRRPMNTEAFF.

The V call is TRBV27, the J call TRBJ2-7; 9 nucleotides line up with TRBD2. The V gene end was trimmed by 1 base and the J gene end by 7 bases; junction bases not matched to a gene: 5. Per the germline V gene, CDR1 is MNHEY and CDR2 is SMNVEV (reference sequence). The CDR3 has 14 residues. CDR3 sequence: CASSLYSAGGEQYF. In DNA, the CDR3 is TGTGCCAGCAGTTTATACAGCGCGGGGGGGGAGCAGTACTTC.

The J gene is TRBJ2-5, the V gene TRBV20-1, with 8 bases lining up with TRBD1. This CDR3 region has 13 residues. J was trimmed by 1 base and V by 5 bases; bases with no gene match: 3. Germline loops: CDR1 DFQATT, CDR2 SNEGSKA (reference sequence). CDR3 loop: CSAPRGPQETQYF. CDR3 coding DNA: TGCAGTGCTCCCAGGGGGCCCCAAGAGACCCAGTACTTC.

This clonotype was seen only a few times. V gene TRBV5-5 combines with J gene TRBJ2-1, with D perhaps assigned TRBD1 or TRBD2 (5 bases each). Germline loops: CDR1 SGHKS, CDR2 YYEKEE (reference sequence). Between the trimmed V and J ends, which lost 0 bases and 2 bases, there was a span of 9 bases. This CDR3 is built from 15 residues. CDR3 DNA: TGTGCCAGCAGCTTGGTTGGGGGAACCTACAATGAGCAGTTCTTC. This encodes CASSLVGGTYNEQFF.

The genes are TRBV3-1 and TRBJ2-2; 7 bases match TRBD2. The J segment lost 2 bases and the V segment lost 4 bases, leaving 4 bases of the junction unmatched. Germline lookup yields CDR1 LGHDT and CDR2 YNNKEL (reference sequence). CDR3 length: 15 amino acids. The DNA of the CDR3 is TGTGCCAGCAGCCGGGGACTACGCAACACCGGGGAGCTGTTTTTT. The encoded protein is CASSRGLRNTGELFF.

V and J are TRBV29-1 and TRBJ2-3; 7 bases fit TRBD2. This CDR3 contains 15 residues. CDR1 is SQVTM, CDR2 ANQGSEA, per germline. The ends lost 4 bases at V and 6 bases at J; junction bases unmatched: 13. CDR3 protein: CSVGRGVGGTDTQYF. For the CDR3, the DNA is TGCAGCGTTGGACGGGGGGTAGGAGGGACGGATACGCAGTATTTT.

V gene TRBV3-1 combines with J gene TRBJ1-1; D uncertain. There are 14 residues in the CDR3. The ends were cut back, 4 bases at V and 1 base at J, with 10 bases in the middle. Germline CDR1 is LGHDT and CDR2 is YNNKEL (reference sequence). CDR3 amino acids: CASSLGRTNTEAFF. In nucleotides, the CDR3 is TGTGCCAGCAGCCTTGGACGGACGAACACTGAAGCTTTCTTT.

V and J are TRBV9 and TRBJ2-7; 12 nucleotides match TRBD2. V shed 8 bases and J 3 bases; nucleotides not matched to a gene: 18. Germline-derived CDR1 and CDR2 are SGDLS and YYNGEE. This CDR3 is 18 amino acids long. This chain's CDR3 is CARRPRTSGTGPLYEQYF. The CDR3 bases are TGTGCCAGAAGACCCAGGACTAGCGGGACCGGGCCCCTCTACGAGCAGTACTTC.

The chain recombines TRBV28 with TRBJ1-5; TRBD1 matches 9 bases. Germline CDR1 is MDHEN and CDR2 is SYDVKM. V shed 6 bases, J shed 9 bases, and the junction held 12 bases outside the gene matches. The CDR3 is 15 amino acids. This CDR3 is CASSSSGQGLLPQHF. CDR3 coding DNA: TGTGCCAGCAGCTCAAGTGGACAGGGGCTTTTGCCCCAGCATTTT.

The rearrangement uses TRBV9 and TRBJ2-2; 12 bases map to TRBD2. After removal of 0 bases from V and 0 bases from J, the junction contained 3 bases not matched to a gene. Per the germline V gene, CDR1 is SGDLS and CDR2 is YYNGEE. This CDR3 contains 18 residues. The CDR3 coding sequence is TGTGCCAGCAGCGTAGGTTGGACTAGCGGGGCGAACACCGGGGAGCTGTTTTTT. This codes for CASSVGWTSGANTGELFF.

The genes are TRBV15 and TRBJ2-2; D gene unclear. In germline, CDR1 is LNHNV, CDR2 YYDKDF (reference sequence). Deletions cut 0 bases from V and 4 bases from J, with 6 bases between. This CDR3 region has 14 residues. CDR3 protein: CATSRDFSTGELFF. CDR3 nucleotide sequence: TGTGCCACCAGCAGAGATTTTTCCACCGGGGAGCTGTTTTTT.

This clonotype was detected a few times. The CDR3 protein is CASSYSRRQESYEQYF. The CDR3 DNA is TGTGCCAGCAGTTACTCAAGGAGGCAGGAGTCCTACGAGCAGTACTTC. The chain recombines TRBV6-2 or TRBV6-3 with TRBJ2-7; tentatively, D is TRBD2 (5 bases). This CDR3 comprises 16 residues. Looked up from germline, CDR1 is MNHEY and CDR2 is SVGEGT. Trimming removed 0 bases from V and 1 base from J, with 13 bases in between.

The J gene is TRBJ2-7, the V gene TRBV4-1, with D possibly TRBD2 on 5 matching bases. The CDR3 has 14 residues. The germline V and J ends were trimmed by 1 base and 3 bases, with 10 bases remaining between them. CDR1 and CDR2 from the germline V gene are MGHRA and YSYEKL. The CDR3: CASSQAPGDYEQYF. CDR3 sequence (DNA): TGCGCCAGCAGCCAAGCTCCCGGGGACTACGAGCAGTACTTC.

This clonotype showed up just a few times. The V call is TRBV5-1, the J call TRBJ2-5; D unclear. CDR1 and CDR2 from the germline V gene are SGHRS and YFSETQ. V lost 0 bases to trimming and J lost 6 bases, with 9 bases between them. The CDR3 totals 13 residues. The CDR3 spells CASSLESLQTQYF. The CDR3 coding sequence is TGCGCCAGCAGCTTGGAGTCCCTGCAGACCCAGTACTTC.

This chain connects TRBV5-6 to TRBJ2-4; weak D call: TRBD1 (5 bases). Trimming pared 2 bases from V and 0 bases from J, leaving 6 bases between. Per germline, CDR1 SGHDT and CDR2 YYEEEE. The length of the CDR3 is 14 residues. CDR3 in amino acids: CASSFQGAKNIQYF. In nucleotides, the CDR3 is TGTGCCAGCAGCTTTCAGGGAGCCAAAAACATTCAGTACTTC.